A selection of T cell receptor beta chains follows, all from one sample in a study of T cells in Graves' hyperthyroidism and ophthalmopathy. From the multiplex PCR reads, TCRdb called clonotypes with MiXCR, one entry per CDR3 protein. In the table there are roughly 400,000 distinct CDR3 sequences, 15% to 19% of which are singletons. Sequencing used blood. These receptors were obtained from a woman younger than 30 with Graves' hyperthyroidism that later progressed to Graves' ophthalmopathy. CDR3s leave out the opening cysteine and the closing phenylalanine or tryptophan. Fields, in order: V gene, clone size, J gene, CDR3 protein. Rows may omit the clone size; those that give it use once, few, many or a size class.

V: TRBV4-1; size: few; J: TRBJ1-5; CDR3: ASSQDPRNHQPQH
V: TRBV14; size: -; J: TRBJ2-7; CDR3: ASSQGGYLDRRDEQY
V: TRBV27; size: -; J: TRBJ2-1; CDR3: ASSIYQGLAGGNEQF
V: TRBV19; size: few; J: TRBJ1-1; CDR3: ASSIVGQNTEAF
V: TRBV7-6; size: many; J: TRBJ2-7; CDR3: ASSLAEGEVYEQY
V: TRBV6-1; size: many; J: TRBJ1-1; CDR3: ASRERDTEAF
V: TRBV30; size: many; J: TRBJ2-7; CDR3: AWSRAPTTYEQY
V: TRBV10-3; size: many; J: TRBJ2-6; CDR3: AISADRMVSGANVLT
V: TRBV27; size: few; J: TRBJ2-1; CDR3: ASGDRGPGEQF
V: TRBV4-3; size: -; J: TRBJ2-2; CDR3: ASSQDPALGTGELF
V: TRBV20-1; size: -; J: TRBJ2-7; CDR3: SARTSGRSGGEQY
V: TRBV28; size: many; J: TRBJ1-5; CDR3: ASSFGRSNQPQH
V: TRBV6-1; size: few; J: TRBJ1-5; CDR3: ASSSDRGRWQPQH
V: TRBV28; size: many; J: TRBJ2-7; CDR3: ASSLGTSHEQY
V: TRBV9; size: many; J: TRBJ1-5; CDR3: ASSVEGHSNQPQH
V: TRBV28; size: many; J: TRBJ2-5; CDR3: ASSFWGTDQETQY
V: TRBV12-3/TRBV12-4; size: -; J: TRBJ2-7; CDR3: ASSPNAPYEQY
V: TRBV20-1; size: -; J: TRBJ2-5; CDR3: SARDYGWTGTSQETQY
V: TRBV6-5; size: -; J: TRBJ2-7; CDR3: ASSYVQGNSYEQY
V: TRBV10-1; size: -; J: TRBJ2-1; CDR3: ASSESSGSLAHRSEQF
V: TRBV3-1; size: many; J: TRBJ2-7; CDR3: ASSQSGTGTYEQY
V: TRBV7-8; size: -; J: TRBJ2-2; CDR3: ASSVGQGPGELF
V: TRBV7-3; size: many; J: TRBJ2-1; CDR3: ASSLAGGLAGYNEQF
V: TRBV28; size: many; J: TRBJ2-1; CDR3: ASSFGSDEQF
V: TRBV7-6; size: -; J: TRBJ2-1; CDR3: ASSLETGGGEQF
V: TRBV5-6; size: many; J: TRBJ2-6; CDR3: ASSLEGPGANVLT
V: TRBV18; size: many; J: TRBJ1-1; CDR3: ASSPFKGNLMNTEAF
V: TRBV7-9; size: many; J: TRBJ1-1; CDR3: ASSRTGPEAF
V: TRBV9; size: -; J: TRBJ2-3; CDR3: ASSQDTGTSAADTQY
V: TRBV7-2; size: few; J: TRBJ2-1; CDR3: ASSLEALTTPYNEQF
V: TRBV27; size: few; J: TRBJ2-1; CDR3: ASSLSFGGQGGAGGPHEQF
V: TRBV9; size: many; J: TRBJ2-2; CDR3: ASSVAGANTGELF
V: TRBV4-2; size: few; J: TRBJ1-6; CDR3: ASSQDVGQYNSPLH
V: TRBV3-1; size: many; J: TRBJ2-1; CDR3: ASSQDRAGGIYNEQF
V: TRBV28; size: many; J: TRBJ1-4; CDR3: ASRGHRGPNEKLF
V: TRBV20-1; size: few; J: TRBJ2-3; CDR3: SATLSGRGADTQY
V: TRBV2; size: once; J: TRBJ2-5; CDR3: ASSAASGSGETQY
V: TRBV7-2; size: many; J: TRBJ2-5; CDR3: ASSLAMGETQY
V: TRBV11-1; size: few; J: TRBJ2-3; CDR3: ASSRGTSGKTDTQY
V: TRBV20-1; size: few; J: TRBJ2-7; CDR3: SARDRDRNPLEQY
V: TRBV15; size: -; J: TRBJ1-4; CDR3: ATSRGGKGEKLF
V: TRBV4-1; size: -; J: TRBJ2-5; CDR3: ASSQGLAEETQY
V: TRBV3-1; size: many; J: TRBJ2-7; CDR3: ASSQSGGGSYEQY
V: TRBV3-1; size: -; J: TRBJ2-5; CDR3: ASSQVLGPGRGAQY
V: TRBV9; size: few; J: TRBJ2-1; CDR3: ASSVVPGARSYNEQF
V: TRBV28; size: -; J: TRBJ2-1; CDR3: ASSLRQYSEQF